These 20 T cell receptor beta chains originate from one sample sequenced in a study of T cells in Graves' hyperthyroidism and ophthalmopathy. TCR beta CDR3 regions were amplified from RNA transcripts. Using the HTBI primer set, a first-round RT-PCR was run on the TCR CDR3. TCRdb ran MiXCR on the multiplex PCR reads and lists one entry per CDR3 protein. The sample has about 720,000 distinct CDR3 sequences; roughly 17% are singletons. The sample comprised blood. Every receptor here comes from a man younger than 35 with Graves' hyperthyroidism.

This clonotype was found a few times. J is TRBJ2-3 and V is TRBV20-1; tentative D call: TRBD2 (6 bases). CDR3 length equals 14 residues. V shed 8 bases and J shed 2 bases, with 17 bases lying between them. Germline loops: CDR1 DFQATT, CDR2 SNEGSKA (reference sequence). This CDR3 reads CSLLFSGFTDTQYF. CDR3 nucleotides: TGCAGTCTACTATTTAGCGGTTTCACAGATACGCAGTATTTT.

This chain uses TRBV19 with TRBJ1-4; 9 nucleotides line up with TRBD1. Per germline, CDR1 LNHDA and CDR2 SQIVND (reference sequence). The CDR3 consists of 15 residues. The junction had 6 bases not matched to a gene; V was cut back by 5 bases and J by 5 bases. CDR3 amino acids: CASSSRGTGNEKLFF. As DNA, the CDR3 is TGTGCCAGTAGTTCGAGGGGGACAGGGAATGAAAAACTGTTTTTT.

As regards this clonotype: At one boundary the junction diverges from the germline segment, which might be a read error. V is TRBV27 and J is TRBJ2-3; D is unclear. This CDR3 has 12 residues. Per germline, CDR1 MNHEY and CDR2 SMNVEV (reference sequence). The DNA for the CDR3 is TGTGCCAGCAGTCTCCCCACAGATACGCAGTGTTTT. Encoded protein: CASSLPTDTQCF.

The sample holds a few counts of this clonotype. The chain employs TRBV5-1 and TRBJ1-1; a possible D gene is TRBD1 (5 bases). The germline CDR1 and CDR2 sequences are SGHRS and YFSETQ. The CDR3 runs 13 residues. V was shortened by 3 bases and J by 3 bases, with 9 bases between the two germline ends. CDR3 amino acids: CASSSAGYTEAFF. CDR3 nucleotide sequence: TGCGCCAGCAGCTCGGCAGGGTACACTGAAGCTTTCTTT. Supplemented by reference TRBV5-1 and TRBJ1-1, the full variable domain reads KAGVTQTPRYLIKTRGQQVTLSCSPISGHRSVSWYQQTPGQGLQFLFEYFSETQRNKGNFPGRFSGRQFSNSRSEMNVSTLELGDSALYLCASSSAGYTEAFFGQGTRLTVV.

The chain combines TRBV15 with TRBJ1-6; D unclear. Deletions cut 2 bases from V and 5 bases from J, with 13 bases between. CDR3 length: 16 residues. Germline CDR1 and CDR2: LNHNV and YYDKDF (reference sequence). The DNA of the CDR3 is TGTGCCACCAGCAGAAGAGACGACCCTGATAATTCACCCCTCCACTTT. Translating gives CATSRRDDPDNSPLHF.

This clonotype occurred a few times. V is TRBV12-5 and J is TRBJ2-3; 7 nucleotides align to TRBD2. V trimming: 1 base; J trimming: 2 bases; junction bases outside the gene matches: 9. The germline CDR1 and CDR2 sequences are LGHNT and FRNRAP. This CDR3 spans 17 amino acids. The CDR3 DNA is TGTGCTAGTGGTTTGGCTATAAAGCGGGATACCACAGATACGCAGTATTTT. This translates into CASGLAIKRDTTDTQYF.

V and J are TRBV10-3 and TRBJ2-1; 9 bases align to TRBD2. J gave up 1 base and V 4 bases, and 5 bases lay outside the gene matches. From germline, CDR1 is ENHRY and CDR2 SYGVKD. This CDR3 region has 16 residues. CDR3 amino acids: CAISASGDASYNEQFF. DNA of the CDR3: TGTGCCATCAGTGCTAGCGGGGATGCTTCCTACAATGAGCAGTTCTTC.

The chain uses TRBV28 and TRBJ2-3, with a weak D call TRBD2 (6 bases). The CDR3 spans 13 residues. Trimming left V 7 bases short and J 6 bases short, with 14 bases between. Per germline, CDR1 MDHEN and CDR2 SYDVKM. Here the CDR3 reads CASIGSLGDTQYF. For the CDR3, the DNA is TGTGCCAGCATCGGGAGTTTAGGGGATACGCAGTATTTT.

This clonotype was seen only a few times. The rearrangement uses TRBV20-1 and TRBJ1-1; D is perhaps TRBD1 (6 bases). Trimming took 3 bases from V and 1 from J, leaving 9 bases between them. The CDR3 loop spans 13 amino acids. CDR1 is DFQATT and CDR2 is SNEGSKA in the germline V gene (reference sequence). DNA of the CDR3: TGCAGTGCTAGGGACAGAAAGAACACTGAAGCTTTCTTT. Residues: CSARDRKNTEAFF.

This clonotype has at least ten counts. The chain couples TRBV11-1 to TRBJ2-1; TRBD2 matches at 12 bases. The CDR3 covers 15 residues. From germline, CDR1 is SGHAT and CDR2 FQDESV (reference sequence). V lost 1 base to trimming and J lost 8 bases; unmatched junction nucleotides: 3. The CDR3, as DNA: TGTGCCAGCAGCTTAGTGACTAGCGGGAGTTATGAGCAGTTCTTC. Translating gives CASSLVTSGSYEQFF.

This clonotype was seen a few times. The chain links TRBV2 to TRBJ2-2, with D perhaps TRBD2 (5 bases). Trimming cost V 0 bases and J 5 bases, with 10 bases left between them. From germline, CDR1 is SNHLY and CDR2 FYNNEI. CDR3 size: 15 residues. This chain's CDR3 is CASSEAPRGTGELFF. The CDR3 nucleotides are TGTGCCAGCAGTGAAGCCCCGAGAGGGACCGGGGAGCTGTTTTTT.

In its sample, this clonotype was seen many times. The CDR3 DNA reads TGTGCCAGCAGTTCCGGGGACTATACCTACGAGCAGTACTTC. It yields the protein CASSSGDYTYEQYF. This chain uses TRBV27 with TRBJ2-7; 7 nucleotides align to TRBD2. Germline CDR1 reads MNHEY; CDR2 reads SMNVEV (reference sequence). CDR3 length equals 14 residues. J gave up 2 bases and V 4 bases, and 5 bases lay outside the gene matches.

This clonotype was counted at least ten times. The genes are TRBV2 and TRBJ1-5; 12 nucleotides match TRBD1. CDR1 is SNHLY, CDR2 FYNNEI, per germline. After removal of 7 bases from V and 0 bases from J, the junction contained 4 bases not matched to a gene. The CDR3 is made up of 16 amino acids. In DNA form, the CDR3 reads TGTGCCAGCACGGGACAGGGGGCATATAGCAATCAGCCCCAGCATTTT. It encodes CASTGQGAYSNQPQHF.

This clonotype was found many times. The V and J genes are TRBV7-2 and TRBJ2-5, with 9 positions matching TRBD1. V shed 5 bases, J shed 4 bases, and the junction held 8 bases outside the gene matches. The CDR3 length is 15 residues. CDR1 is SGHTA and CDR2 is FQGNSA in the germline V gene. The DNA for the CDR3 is TGTGCCAGCAGCCCAAGTCACAGGGGGCGAGAGACCCAGTACTTC. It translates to CASSPSHRGRETQYF.

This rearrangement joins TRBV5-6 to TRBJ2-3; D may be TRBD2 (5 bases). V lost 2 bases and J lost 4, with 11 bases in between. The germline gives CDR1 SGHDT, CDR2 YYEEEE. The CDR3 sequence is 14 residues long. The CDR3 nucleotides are TGTGCCAGCAGCTTCTCGAGGGTGGCAGATACGCAGTATTTT. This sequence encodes CASSFSRVADTQYF.

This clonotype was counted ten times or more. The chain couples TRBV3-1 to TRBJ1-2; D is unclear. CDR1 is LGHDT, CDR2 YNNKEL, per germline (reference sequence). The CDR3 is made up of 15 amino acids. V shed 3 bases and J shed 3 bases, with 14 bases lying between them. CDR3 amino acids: CASSQTPGGDYGYTF. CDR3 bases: TGTGCCAGCAGCCAGACACCGGGAGGAGACTATGGCTACACCTTC.

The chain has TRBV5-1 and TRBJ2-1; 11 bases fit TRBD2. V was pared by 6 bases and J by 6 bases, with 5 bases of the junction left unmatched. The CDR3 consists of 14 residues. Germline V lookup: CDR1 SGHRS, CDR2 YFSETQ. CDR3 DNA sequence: TGCGCCAGCAACCCCGGGACTAGCGGCAATGAGCAGTTCTTC. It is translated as CASNPGTSGNEQFF.

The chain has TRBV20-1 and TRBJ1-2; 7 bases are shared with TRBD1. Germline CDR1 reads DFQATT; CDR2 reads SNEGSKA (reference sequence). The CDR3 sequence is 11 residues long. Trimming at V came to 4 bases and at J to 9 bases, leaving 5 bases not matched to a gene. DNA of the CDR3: TGCAGTGCTACTATAGGGGGCCGCTACACCTTC. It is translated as CSATIGGRYTF.

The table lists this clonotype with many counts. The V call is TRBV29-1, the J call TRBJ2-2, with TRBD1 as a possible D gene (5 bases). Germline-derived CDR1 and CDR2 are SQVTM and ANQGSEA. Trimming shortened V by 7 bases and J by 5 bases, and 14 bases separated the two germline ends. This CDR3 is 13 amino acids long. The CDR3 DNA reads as TGCAGCGCCACGGACACATCTACCGGGGAGCTGTTTTTT. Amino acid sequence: CSATDTSTGELFF.

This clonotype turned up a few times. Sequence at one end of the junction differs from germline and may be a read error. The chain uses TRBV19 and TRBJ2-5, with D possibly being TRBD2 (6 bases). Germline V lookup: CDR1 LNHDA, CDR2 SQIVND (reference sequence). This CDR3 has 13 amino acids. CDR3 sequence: CASSGGNHETQYF. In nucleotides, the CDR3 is TGTGCCAGTAGTGGCGGGAACCATGAGACCCAGTACTTC.